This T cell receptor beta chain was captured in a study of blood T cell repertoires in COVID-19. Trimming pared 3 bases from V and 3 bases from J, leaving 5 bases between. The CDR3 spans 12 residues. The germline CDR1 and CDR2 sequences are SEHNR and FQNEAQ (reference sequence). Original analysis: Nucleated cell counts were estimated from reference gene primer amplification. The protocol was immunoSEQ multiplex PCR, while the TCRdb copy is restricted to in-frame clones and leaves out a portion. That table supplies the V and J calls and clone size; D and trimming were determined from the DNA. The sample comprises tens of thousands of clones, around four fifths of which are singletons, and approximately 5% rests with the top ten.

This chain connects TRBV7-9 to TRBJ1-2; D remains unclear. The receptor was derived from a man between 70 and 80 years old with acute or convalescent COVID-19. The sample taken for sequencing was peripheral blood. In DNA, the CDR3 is TGTGCCAGCAGCTTTTCAGACTATGGCTACACCTTC. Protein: CASSFSDYGYTF.